The rows below give T cell receptor beta chains drawn from one sample of a study of post-analysis software for immune sequencing data. TCRdb itself ran the PCR reads through MiXCR, one entry per CDR3 protein. This table holds around 700,000 distinct CDR3 sequences, approximately 60% found once. The sequenced material came from blood. The receptors stem from a girl aged 2 to 9 with multiple sclerosis. Each CDR3 is given with its conserved first and last residue. A D gene is named only where the DNA matches it firmly. Expanded clones get a size class; other rows say once, few or many, or leave the size out.

TGTGCCAGCAGCCCTCGACAGGGCGGTTTTGCCGGGGAGCTGTTTTTT CASSPRQGGFAGELFF TRBV7-9 TRBD1 NA TRBJ2-2
TGTGCCAGCTGGGGGACAGGGGTCATGAACACTGAAGCTTTCTTT CASWGTGVMNTEAFF TRBV6-6 TRBD1 NA TRBJ1-1
TGTGCCAGCAGCTCCAATAACGGTACCCAGTACTTC CASSSNNGTQYF TRBV7-2 NA NA TRBJ2-7
TGTGCCAGCAGCGCGGGACCAGCAGATGAGCAGTTCTTC CASSAGPADEQFF TRBV11-2 NA NA TRBJ2-1
TGCGCCGGCAGCTTGGAGACAGGGCTGAACACTGAAGCTTTCTTT CAGSLETGLNTEAFF TRBV5-1 TRBD1 NA TRBJ1-1
TGTGCCAGCAGCCAGGGACAGGGGGTGTTTGAGGGACCCCTCCACTTT CASSQGQGVFEGPLHF TRBV3-1 TRBD1 NA TRBJ1-6
TGTGCCATCAGTCACGATGGGGGTGGCTACACCTTC CAISHDGGGYTF TRBV10-3 NA NA TRBJ1-2
TGTGCCAGCAGCCACCGCGGCAGGGAGAATGAGCAGTTCTTC CASSHRGRENEQFF TRBV3-1 NA NA TRBJ2-1
TGTGCCACCAACGGGCACAACCAATCCCCGGACTCTCTCGCCGGGGAGCTGTTTTTT CATNGHNQSPDSLAGELFF TRBV12-3/TRBV12-4 NA NA TRBJ2-2
TGTGCCAGCAGCTTAGCCTCGGGGGGCGTCCAAGAGACCCAGTACTTC CASSLASGGVQETQYF TRBV7-9 NA few TRBJ2-5
TGTGCCACCAGTGACCCGGGACAGGGATATCATGAGCAGTTCTTC CATSDPGQGYHEQFF TRBV24-1 TRBD1 NA TRBJ2-1
TGTGCCAGCAGTTACGACTTAGGCACTGAAGCTTTCTTT CASSYDLGTEAFF TRBV6-5 NA NA TRBJ1-1
TGCGCCAGCAGCACCGGGACAGACAAAGAGACCCAGTTCTTC CASSTGTDKETQFF TRBV5-1 TRBD1 NA TRBJ2-1
TGTGCCAGCAGCCCACGGGCAGGAGGAGGAAACATTCAGTACTTC CASSPRAGGGNIQYF TRBV4-2 NA NA TRBJ2-4
TGTGCCAGCAGCTTCACAGGGGGCGGAGAGACCCAGTACTTC CASSFTGGGETQYF TRBV7-9 TRBD1 NA TRBJ2-5
TGTGCCAGCAGCCCTGGGGGACTAGCGGGCAATGAGCAGTTCTTC CASSPGGLAGNEQFF TRBV27 TRBD2 NA TRBJ2-1
TGTGCCGGCAGATACTCGAGCGGCAGCTCTGGAAACACCATATATTTT CAGRYSSGSSGNTIYF TRBV6-5 NA NA TRBJ1-3
TGTGCCAGCAGCTTAGGGTGGGGGACTAGTCAAAGAACCGGGGCCAACGTCCTGACTTTC CASSLGWGTSQRTGANVLTF TRBV7-2 TRBD2 NA TRBJ2-6
TGTGCCAGCAGCCGTCGGACAGGAAATTCACCCCTCCACTTT CASSRRTGNSPLHF TRBV6-2/TRBV6-3 TRBD1 NA TRBJ1-6
TGTGCCAGCAGGGCACCTTACTTCAGGGGGACCTACGAGCAGTACTTC CASRAPYFRGTYEQYF TRBV27 TRBD1 NA TRBJ2-7
TGTGCCAGCAGGAGGACTAACGGGAGGAATGAGCAGTTCTTC CASRRTNGRNEQFF TRBV6-5 TRBD2 NA TRBJ2-1
TGTGCCAGCAGCGTAGGTCGTCGGGCGGGGCTCCAAGAGACCCAGTACTTC CASSVGRRAGLQETQYF TRBV9 NA NA TRBJ2-5
TGCAGTGCTAGCTTGAAAAACACCGGGGAGCTGTTTTTT CSASLKNTGELFF TRBV20-1 NA NA TRBJ2-2
TGTGCCAGCAGCCAGGGCAGATATGGCTACACCTTC CASSQGRYGYTF TRBV12-3/TRBV12-4 NA NA TRBJ1-2
TGTGCCAGCACCGGGAGACGAGCTAACACTGAAGCTTTCTTT CASTGRRANTEAFF TRBV12-3/TRBV12-4 NA NA TRBJ1-1
TGTGCCGGACTGGGAACAGGGAGAGATACGCAGTATTTT CAGLGTGRDTQYF TRBV7-9 NA few TRBJ2-3
TGCGCCAGCAGTCCGGAGCTAGCCAAAAACATTCAGTACTTC CASSPELAKNIQYF TRBV5-1 NA NA TRBJ2-4
TGCGCCAGCAGCGACGACTTACACTGTAACACAGATACGCAGTATTTT CASSDDLHCNTDTQYF TRBV5-1 NA NA TRBJ2-3
TGCAGTGCTAGGCGGGTGGAAGAAAAACTGTTTTTT CSARRVEEKLFF TRBV20-1 NA NA TRBJ1-4
TGCAGCGTTGCGGGGGCTAGCGGGAGTCCCCCCTACGAGCAGTACTTC CSVAGASGSPPYEQYF TRBV29-1 TRBD2 many TRBJ2-7
TGCGCCAGCAGCTTGACAGGGTGGAAGACAGAGACCCAGTACTTC CASSLTGWKTETQYF TRBV5-1 NA NA TRBJ2-5
TGTGTCAGCAGTTACCCTGACAGGGTGGAAAATGAGCAGTTCTTC CVSSYPDRVENEQFF TRBV6-6 TRBD1 NA TRBJ2-1
TGCAGTGCTAGAGACGCACAGCGTCCCAGCTTCACAGATACGCAGTATTTT CSARDAQRPSFTDTQYF TRBV20-1 NA NA TRBJ2-3
TGTGCCAGCAGCTTAGATCGGGGGGACTACTACAATGAGCAGTTCTTC CASSLDRGDYYNEQFF TRBV7-9 TRBD2 NA TRBJ2-1
TGCGCCAGCAGCCAAGGGTTGGAGGGCGCCTATGGCTACACCTTC CASSQGLEGAYGYTF TRBV4-3 NA once TRBJ1-2